A single sample gave rise to the 4 T cell receptor beta chains below, sequenced in a study of cytomegalovirus exposure and HLA in healthy donors. Using immunoSEQ multiplex PCR, the repertoire was profiled, and TCRdb retains in-frame clones only, with some absent. The data show hundreds of thousands of clones, 70% to 90% seen once. Sequencing input: PBMCs. The receptors stem from a woman younger than 30 in good health and CMV-seronegative.

V and J are TRBV4-1 and TRBJ2-7; D perhaps matches TRBD1 (5 bases). Trimming stripped 1 base from V and 6 bases from J, with 13 bases between. The CDR3 runs 14 residues. Germline CDR1 MGHRA, CDR2 YSYEKL. The CDR3 DNA is TGCGCCAGCAGCCAAGCCTCCGGACATGGCGAGCAGTACTTC. Its protein is CASSQASGHGEQYF.

To note about this clone: The identical CDR3 is also encoded by other nucleotide sequences in the sample. V is TRBV28 and J is TRBJ2-1; 7 nucleotides agree with TRBD2. From germline, CDR1 is MDHEN and CDR2 SYDVKM. With V trimmed by 8 bases and J by 3 bases, 4 bases remained unmatched. The CDR3 contains 13 residues. The CDR3 loop is CASRGGSYNEQFF. For the CDR3, the DNA is TGTGCCAGCCGAGGCGGGAGCTACAATGAGCAGTTCTTC. The full variable domain, in which reference TRBV28 and TRBJ2-1 provide the parts outside the CDR3, is DVKVTQSSRYLVKRTGEKVFLECVQDMDHENMFWYRQDPGLGLRLIYFSYDVKMKEKGDIPEGYSVSREKKERFSLILESASTNQTSMYLCASRGGSYNEQFFGPGTRLTVL.

The V and J genes are TRBV5-1 and TRBJ1-2; TRBD1 is a possible D gene (6 bases). With 4 bases removed from V and 7 bases from J, the gap between germline ends came to 20 bases. Per germline, CDR1 SGHRS and CDR2 YFSETQ. This CDR3 has 15 residues. The CDR3 region is CASSPAGTYLSGYTF. The CDR3 coding sequence is TGCGCCAGCAGCCCCGCCGGGACATACTTGTCTGGCTACACCTTC.

This chain connects TRBV6-1 to TRBJ2-7; 9 bases are shared with TRBD1. V gave up 7 bases and J gave up 2 bases; unmatched junction bases: 6. CDR3 length equals 14 residues. Germline CDR1 and CDR2: MNHNS and SASEGT. CDR3 region: CASNLDRGAYEQYF. CDR3 nucleotides: TGTGCCAGCAACCTGGACAGGGGCGCCTACGAGCAGTACTTC.